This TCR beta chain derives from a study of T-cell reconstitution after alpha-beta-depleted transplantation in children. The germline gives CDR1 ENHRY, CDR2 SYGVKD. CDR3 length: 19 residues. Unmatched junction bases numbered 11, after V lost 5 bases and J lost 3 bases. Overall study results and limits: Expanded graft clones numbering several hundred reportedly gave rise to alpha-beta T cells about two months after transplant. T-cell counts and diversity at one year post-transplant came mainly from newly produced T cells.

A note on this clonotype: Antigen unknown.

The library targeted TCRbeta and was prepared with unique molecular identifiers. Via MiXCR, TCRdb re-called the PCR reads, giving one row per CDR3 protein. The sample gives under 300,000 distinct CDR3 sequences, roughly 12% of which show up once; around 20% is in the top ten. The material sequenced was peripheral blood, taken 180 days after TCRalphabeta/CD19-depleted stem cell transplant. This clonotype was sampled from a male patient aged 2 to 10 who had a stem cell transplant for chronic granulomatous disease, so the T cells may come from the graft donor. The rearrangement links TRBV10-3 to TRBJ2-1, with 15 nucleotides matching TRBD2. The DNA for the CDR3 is TGTGCCATCAGTCCCGGACTAGCGGGGGGGCGAATAGACTACAATGAGCAGTTCTTC. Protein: CAISPGLAGGRIDYNEQFF.